This T cell receptor (beta chain) was observed in a study of cytomegalovirus exposure and HLA in healthy donors. Researchers ran the PCR with 60 Vbeta and 13 Jbeta primers. Assay used: immunoSEQ multiplex PCR; TCRdb lists only in-frame clones, some missing. In all, the sample yields about 160,000 clones. This CDR3 comprises 13 residues. The J segment lost 0 bases and the V segment lost 6 bases, leaving 2 bases of the junction unmatched. The germline CDR1 and CDR2 sequences are LNHDA and SQIVND (reference sequence). Sequencing used PBMCs. This TCR came from a woman aged 55-70 years in good health and CMV-seronegative. This sequence joins TRBV19 and TRBJ2-7, with 7 bases fitting TRBD1. CDR3 sequence reads: CASRGQSSYEQYF. DNA for the CDR3: TGTGCCAGTAGGGGACAGAGCTCCTACGAGCAGTACTTC.